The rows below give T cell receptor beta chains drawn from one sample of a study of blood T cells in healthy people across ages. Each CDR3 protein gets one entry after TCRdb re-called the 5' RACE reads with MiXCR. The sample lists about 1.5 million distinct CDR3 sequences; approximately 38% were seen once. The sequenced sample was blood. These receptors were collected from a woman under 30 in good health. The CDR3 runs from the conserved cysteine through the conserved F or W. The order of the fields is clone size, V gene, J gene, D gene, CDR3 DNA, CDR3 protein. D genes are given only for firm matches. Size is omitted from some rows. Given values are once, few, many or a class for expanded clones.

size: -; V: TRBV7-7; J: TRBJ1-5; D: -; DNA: TGTGCTAGCAGTTTTTTTTGTGGGGCCTTGAAACAGCCCCAGCATTTT; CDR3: CASSFFCGALKQPQHF
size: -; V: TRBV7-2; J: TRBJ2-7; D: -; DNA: TGTGCCAGCAGCTTAGTTACTGAGGGGCGCCATGGCTACGAGCAGTACTTC; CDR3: CASSLVTEGRHGYEQYF
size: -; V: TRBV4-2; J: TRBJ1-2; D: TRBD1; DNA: TGTGCCAGCAGCCAACCTACGGACAGGGGGGGGAATGAAGAAGGCTATGGCTACACCTTC; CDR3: CASSQPTDRGGNEEGYGYTF
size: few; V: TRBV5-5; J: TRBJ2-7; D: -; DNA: TGTGCCAGCAGCTTAACAGGGCCCTACAATGAGCAGTACTTC; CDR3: CASSLTGPYNEQYF
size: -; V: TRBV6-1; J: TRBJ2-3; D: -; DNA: TGTGCCAGCAGCCGTTTTTCCGGGACGGGTTCCACAGATACGCAGGATTTT; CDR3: CASSRFSGTGSTDTQDF
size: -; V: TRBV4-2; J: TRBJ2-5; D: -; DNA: TGTGCCAGCAGCCAAGATCGGGACCCCTCCTACAATAAGCAGTACTTC; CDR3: CASSQDRDPSYNKQYF
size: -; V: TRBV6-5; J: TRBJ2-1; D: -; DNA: TGTGCCAGCAGTTTATCGGCACCCGGGGTGCAGTTCTTC; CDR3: CASSLSAPGVQFF
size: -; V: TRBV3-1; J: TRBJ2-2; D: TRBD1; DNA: TGTGCCAGCCTGTCCGGGACAGGGAACACCGGGGAGCTGTTTTTT; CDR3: CASLSGTGNTGELFF
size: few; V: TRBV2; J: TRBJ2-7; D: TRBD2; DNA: TGTGCCAGCAGTTGGACTAGCGGGGGGGTTAATGAGCAGTACTTC; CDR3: CASSWTSGGVNEQYF
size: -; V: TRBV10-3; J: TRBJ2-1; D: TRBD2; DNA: TGTGCCATCACTAGCGGGGGGCACGAGAATTACAATGAGCAGTTCTTC; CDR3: CAITSGGHENYNEQFF
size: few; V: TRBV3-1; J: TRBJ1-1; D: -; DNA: TGTGCCAGCAGCCAAGGTAACCCCGGCGATGAAGCTTTCTTT; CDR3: CASSQGNPGDEAFF
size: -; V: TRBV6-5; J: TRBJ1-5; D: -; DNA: TGTGCCAGGCCGATAGGGGGGCGGGAGGAGCCCCAGCATTTT; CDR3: CARPIGGREEPQHF
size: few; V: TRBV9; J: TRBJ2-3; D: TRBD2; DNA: TGTGCCAGCAGCGTTTCGGCGGGGGATACAGATACGCAGTATTTT; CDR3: CASSVSAGDTDTQYF
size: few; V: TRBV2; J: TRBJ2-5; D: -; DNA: TGTGCCAGCAGTGAAGCTTTTACGGCACAAGAGACCCAGTACTTC; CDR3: CASSEAFTAQETQYF
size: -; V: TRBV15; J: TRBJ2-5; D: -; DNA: TGTGCCACCAGCAGAGGTCCGTCCGGGATCCAAGAGACCCAGTACTTC; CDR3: CATSRGPSGIQETQYF
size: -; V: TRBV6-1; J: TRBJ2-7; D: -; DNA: TGTGCCAGCATTCGGACAGACAGCTCCTACGAGCAGTACTTC; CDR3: CASIRTDSSYEQYF
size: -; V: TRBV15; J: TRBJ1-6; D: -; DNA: TGTGCCACCAGCAGAGACAGGGTCAGTAATTCACCCCTCCACTTT; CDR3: CATSRDRVSNSPLHF
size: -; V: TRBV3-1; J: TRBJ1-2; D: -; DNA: TGTGCCAGCAGCCAAGATGGGTCGCACTCCTATGGCTACACCTTC; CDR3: CASSQDGSHSYGYTF
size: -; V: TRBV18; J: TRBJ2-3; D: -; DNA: TGTGCCAGCTCACCAGTGGGAAGCACAGATACGCAGTATTTT; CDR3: CASSPVGSTDTQYF
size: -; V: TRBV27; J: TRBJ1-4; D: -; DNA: TGTGCCAGCAGTTTAAATCAGGGACTCCCCGAAAAACTGTTTTTT; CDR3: CASSLNQGLPEKLFF
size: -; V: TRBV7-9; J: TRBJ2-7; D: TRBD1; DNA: TGTGCCAGCAGCCTCCCAACAGGGGGAAGCTACGAGCAGTACTTC; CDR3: CASSLPTGGSYEQYF
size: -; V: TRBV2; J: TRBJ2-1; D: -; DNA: TGTGCCAGCAGTGCAGAGGTGTACAATGAGCAGTTCTTC; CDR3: CASSAEVYNEQFF
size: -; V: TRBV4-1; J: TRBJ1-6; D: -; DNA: TGCGCCAGCAGCCTCAGGGAGGCCGGGAGCTCCTATAATTCACCCCTCCACTTT; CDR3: CASSLREAGSSYNSPLHF
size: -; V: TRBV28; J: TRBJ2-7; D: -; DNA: TGTGCCAGCAGTTTAAGTTGGGGGGCATCCCCCCTCGAGCAGTACTTC; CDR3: CASSLSWGASPLEQYF
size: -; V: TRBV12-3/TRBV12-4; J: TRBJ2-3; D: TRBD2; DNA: TGTGCCAGCAGTTTAGTGCGGGGGGCAGATACGCAGTATTTT; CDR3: CASSLVRGADTQYF
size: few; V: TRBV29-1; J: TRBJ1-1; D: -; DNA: TGCAGCGTGGCAGGGGAGACAGGGAACACTGAAGCTTTCTTT; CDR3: CSVAGETGNTEAFF
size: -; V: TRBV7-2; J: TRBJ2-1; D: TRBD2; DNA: TGTGCCAGCAGCTTTTCGGCTAGCGGGAGCTATGAGCAGTTCTTC; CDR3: CASSFSASGSYEQFF
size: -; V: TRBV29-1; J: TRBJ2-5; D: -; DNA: TGCAGCAGACTCGGGGAACGCGATGAGCAGTACTTC; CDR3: CSRLGERDEQYF
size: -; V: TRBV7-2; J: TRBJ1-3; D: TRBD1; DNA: TGTGCCAGCAGCCCAGTAGGGACAGCTGGAAACACTATATATTTT; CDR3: CASSPVGTAGNTIYF
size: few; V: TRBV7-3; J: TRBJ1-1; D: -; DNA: TGTGCCAGCAGCCCCGGGGCCTCGAACACTGAAGCTTTCTTT; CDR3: CASSPGASNTEAFF
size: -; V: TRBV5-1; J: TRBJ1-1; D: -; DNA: TGCGCCAGCAGCTTGAGTTCTTCTCTCGGAGCTTTCTTT; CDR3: CASSLSSSLGAFF
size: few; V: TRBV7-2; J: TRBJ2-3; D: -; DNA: TGTGCCAGCAGCTCGGCGGGACGCCAACTCGCAGATACGCAGTATTTT; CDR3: CASSSAGRQLADTQYF
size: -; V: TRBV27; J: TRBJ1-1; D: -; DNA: TGTGCCAGCAGCGAAACAGGGAGCACTGAAGCTTTCTTT; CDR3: CASSETGSTEAFF
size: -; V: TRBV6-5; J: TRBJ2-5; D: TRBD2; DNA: TGTGCCAGCAGTTACCCCGGCGGGGGGACCCAAGAGACCCAGTACTTC; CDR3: CASSYPGGGTQETQYF
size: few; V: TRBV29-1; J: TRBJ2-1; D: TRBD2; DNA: TGCAGCGTTACCCTCGGGACTAGCGGGATCTACAATGAGCAGTTCTTC; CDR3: CSVTLGTSGIYNEQFF
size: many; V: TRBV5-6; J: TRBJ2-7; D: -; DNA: TGTGCCAGCAGCTTGCCAGGGTTCTACGAGCAGTACTTC; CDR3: CASSLPGFYEQYF
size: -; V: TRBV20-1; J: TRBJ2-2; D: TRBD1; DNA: TGCAGTGCTCCAGACAGGGGAAACACCGGGGAGCTGTTTTTT; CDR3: CSAPDRGNTGELFF
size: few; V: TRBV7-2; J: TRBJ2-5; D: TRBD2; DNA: TGTGCCAGCAGCTTATTGCTAGCGGGGTTCAAAGAGACCCAGTACTTC; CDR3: CASSLLLAGFKETQYF
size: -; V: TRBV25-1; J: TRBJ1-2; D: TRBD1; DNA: TGTGCCAGCAGTGGACCGGGACAGGGTGACTATGGCTACACCTTC; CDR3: CASSGPGQGDYGYTF